Described below is a single T cell receptor (beta chain) sequence and its context. This clonotype has a handful of counts. This receptor's antigen is unknown. The record has no base qualities; no much larger clone is one base away. Via the germline V gene, CDR1 is MNHNS and CDR2 SASEGT. The CDR3 goes from the cysteine to the phenylalanine over 12 residues. Left in the record is the CDR3 DNA by itself, 36 bases read in frame from the first base. Deletion took 0 bases off V and 6 bases off J, with a span of 3 bases between the germline ends. Ficoll-Paque density gradient centrifugation was used to isolate PBMCs. The data were obtained in a study of T-cell memory formation after mild COVID-19 (dated by TCRdb to the early 2020s). A note on the overall study: TCR sequence clusters from the two donors were found to be largely donor specific. Longitudinal TCRalpha and TCRbeta repertoire sequencing tracked T-cell clones expanding and contracting after mild COVID-19 in a couple of donors. Two young, previously healthy adult volunteers made up the cohort, one male and one female. Summary of the overall study and its limitations: Whether the second-wave clones peaking on day 37 were SARS-CoV-2 specific was not confirmed. Balanced CD4/CD8 phenotypes were observed for clones contracting from day 15 to 85, whereas a bias towards CD4+ was observed for a second wave of clones expanding from day 15 to 37. Only two mild cases were covered in the study, and larger cohorts including severe cases with pre-infection samples were considered necessary. Contracting CD4+ clones were found mainly in CM and EM memory subsets, while CD8+ clones were enriched in EMRA. Some responding clones were detected in pre-infection memory, suggesting pre-existing cross-reactive memory T cells joined the SARS-CoV-2 response.

The reads were generated on an Illumina NovaSeq 6000. Using 5'RACE with constant-segment primers, TCRalpha and TCRbeta cDNA libraries were constructed, with sample barcodes and unique molecular identifiers added in the process. Trizol reagent was used to extract RNA from every sample. Libraries were amplified in two PCR steps, with a second sample barcode and Illumina TruSeq adapters added in the second step. Sequencing of the libraries was done on an Illumina NovaSeq, producing 2 x 150 bp paired-end reads. In the original analysis: The reads were demultiplexed and collapsed into UMI-guided consensus sequences using migec v1.2.7. With mixcr v2.1.11, UMI consensuses were aligned to TRA and TRB V and J templates and assembled into clonotypes. A clonotype was counted as expanded or contracted only if both edgeR and NoisET called the change significant, with noise models trained on biological replicates. For edgeR calls, the cutoffs were a false discovery rate-adjusted p below 0.01 and a log2 fold-change threshold of 1. As an exploratory analysis of dynamics, PCA with hierarchical clustering was applied to max-normalized trajectories of the 1000 most abundant clonotypes. Separately sequenced CD4+ and CD8+ repertoires were used to assign the CD4 or CD8 phenotype of responding clones. TCRdb reanalyzed the raw reads on its own, using fastp at Q25 for trimming and MiXCR for clone calling, and kept in-frame beta chains. Every CDR3 protein is listed once, alongside the most common genes and DNA of its rows. None of the V and J calls come from the authors' own analysis; TCRdb made them. Counted in this sample were around 390,000 distinct CDR3 sequences; roughly 15% of them appeared once. The ten largest clones represent under 25% of the sample.

The sample was PBMCs or a T cell subset sorted from them (not recorded which). This clonotype was obtained from a man between 18 and 29 years old who had mild COVID-19 (a few samples of this study predate the infection). The sample titles of this study are shuffled in the database, so cell type and time point are left out; the donor was told from shared clones. The chain is made from TRBV6-1 and TRBJ1-5, with the D gene too uncertain to name. Here the CDR3 is given as CASSEAFQPQHF. The nucleotide sequence reads TGTGCCAGCAGTGAAGCTTTTCAGCCCCAGCATTTT.